These 30 T cell receptor beta chains were sequenced from one sample in a study of T cell repertoires in cytomegalovirus infection. TCRdb reanalysed the reads using MiXCR and keeps one entry per CDR3 protein. The data hold around 360,000 distinct CDR3 sequences, with roughly 36% observed a single time. These receptors have no identified antigens. The specimen was cultured PBMCs, collected from culture after CMV antigen stimulation. The origin of the receptors is a human donor in good health (CMV status not recorded). Some clones in this sample may be carry-over from other donors' samples.

The V and J genes are TRBV4-2 and TRBJ1-6; weak D call: TRBD1 (6 bases). The CDR3 is 15 amino acids. V was trimmed by 1 base and J by 8 bases, leaving 12 bases between them. The germline CDR1 and CDR2 sequences are LGHNA and YNFKEQ. The CDR3 loop reads CASSQGQVEDSPLHF. DNA of the CDR3: TGTGCCAGCAGCCAAGGACAGGTCGAGGATTCACCCCTCCACTTT.

The sample holds many counts of this clonotype. This CDR3 is CASSWGGTDTQYF. In nucleotides, the CDR3 is TGTGCCAGCAGCTGGGGGGGCACAGATACGCAGTATTTT. The V call is TRBV7-2, the J call TRBJ2-3, with TRBD2 as a possible D gene (6 bases). Trimming left V 4 bases short and J 1 base short, with 6 bases between. The CDR3 is made up of 13 amino acids. Germline CDR1 is SGHTA and CDR2 is FQGNSA.

The J gene is TRBJ1-4, the V gene TRBV12-3 or TRBV12-4; unclear D gene. V was cut by 8 bases and J by 5 bases, with 9 bases left in between. The CDR3 covers 12 residues. CDR3 sequence (DNA): TGTGCCAGCCGTTGGCAAAATGAAAAACTGTTTTTT. Amino acids: CASRWQNEKLFF.

V and J are TRBV7-6 and TRBJ2-3; unclear D gene. The CDR3 runs to 15 residues. Germline loops: CDR1 SGHVS, CDR2 FNYEAQ. The V and J ends lost 3 bases and 2 bases respectively, with 12 bases between them. The CDR3 region has the DNA TGTGCCAGCAGCTTTTATGGTAGTTCCACAGATACGCAGTATTTT. Translating gives CASSFYGSSTDTQYF. The full variable domain, completed using reference TRBV7-6 and TRBJ2-3, is GAGVSQSPRYKVTKRGQDVALRCDPISGHVSLYWYRQALGQGPEFLTYFNYEAQQDKSGLPNDRFSAERPEGSISTLTIQRTEQRDSAMYRCASSFYGSSTDTQYFGPGTRLTVL.

This clonotype was seen more than once but under ten times. The chain is built from TRBV19 and TRBJ2-3, with D maybe TRBD1 (6 bases). Trimming removed 7 bases from V and 1 base from J, with 15 bases in between. The CDR3 length is 15 residues. Germline-derived CDR1 and CDR2 are LNHDA and SQIVND (reference sequence). The CDR3 protein is CASMGATAGTDTQYF. The CDR3 coding sequence is TGTGCCAGTATGGGGGCCACGGCTGGCACAGATACGCAGTATTTT.

The rearrangement uses TRBV28 and TRBJ1-5; possibly TRBD1 for D (5 bases). The CDR3 has 15 amino acids. Trimming took off 3 bases at V and 1 base at J, with 10 bases between the two ends. Per germline, CDR1 MDHEN and CDR2 SYDVKM. The CDR3, as DNA: TGTGCCAGCAGTTTGTGGCAGGGAAGCAATCAGCCCCAGCATTTT. Translating gives CASSLWQGSNQPQHF.

The V call is TRBV6-2 or TRBV6-3, the J call TRBJ1-5; no definite D call. Between the trimmed V and J ends, which lost 0 bases and 6 bases, there was a span of 12 bases. The CDR3 length is 15 residues. Looked up from germline, CDR1 is MNHEY and CDR2 is SVGEGT. CDR3 residues: CASSYSPATVQPQHF. CDR3 nucleotides: TGTGCCAGCAGTTACTCTCCAGCTACGGTTCAGCCCCAGCATTTT.

This clonotype was detected only a few times. The rearrangement joins TRBV27 to TRBJ2-2; 12 nucleotides agree with TRBD2. The V segment lost 5 bases and the J segment 2 bases; nucleotides outside the gene matches: 6. CDR1 is MNHEY, CDR2 SMNVEV, per germline (reference sequence). The CDR3 is made up of 17 amino acids. CDR3 in amino acids: CASSQLAGGGNTGELFF. CDR3 DNA sequence: TGTGCCAGCAGTCAACTAGCGGGAGGTGGAAACACCGGGGAGCTGTTTTTT.

The chain employs TRBV15 and TRBJ2-3; 7 nucleotides line up with TRBD2. The CDR3 runs to 14 residues. Trimming at V came to 8 bases and at J to 5 bases, leaving 10 bases not matched to a gene. Per the germline V gene, CDR1 is LNHNV and CDR2 is YYDKDF (reference sequence). CDR3: CATSEGGPKDTQYF. DNA for the CDR3: TGTGCCACCTCGGAGGGAGGGCCCAAAGATACGCAGTATTTT.

The chain combines TRBV19 with TRBJ1-5; D gene unclear. The germline V gene has CDR1 LNHDA and CDR2 SQIVND (reference sequence). CDR3 length equals 15 residues. V was pared by 6 bases and J by 1 base, with 13 bases between. In DNA, the CDR3 is TGTGCCAGTAGCGCGGGAGTGGGGAGCAATCAGCCCCAGCATTTT. Amino acids: CASSAGVGSNQPQHF.

The V and J genes are TRBV7-8 and TRBJ2-3, with 8 bases identical to TRBD2. CDR3 length: 16 amino acids. J gave up 4 bases and V 1 base, and 7 bases lay outside the gene matches. CDR1 is SGHVS and CDR2 is FQNEAQ in the germline V gene. The CDR3 nucleotides read TGTGCCAGCAGCTTAGGGCCAGCGGGAGTGGCAGATACGCAGTATTTT. Protein product: CASSLGPAGVADTQYF.

The rearrangement uses TRBV10-3 and TRBJ2-7; 7 bases map to TRBD1. CDR1 ENHRY and CDR2 SYGVKD come from the germline V gene. V dropped 4 bases and J dropped 5; count of bases not matched to a gene: 8. The length of the CDR3 is 14 residues. In DNA, the CDR3 is TGTGCCATCAGTGGCTCAGGGGGAGCGGACGAGCAGTACTTC. Residues: CAISGSGGADEQYF.

This clonotype was seen more than once but under ten times. The J gene is TRBJ1-6, the V gene TRBV5-5; D remains unclear. The CDR3 contains 14 residues. Looked up from germline, CDR1 is SGHKS and CDR2 is YYEKEE (reference sequence). V was trimmed by 2 bases and J by 10 bases, leaving 13 bases between them. The chain's CDR3 is CASSFVRDASPLHF. Written as DNA, the CDR3 is TGTGCCAGCAGCTTCGTAAGGGATGCATCACCCCTCCACTTT.

This sequence joins TRBV7-8 and TRBJ1-1, with D perhaps TRBD1 (6 bases). Looked up from germline, CDR1 is SGHVS and CDR2 is FQNEAQ. Trimming took 1 base from V and 0 from J, leaving 18 bases between them. The CDR3 sequence is 18 residues long. CDR3 residues: CASSLDYGGRRVNTEAFF. The CDR3 bases are TGTGCCAGCAGCTTAGATTACGGGGGGCGCAGAGTGAACACTGAAGCTTTCTTT.

In the case of this clonotype: Because the CDR3's place on the DNA is in doubt, the DNA is left out and the CDR3 is given as listed by TCRdb. The chain uses TRBV12-3 or TRBV12-4 and TRBJ2-3; the DNA was not used to check the table's D call, TRBD2. The CDR3 is made up of 19 amino acids, end residues included. CDR3 sequence reads: CASTPSHWAGGTSTDTQNF.

This clonotype was seen more than once but under ten times. This chain joins TRBV19 and TRBJ1-5; weak D call: TRBD1 (5 bases). Germline-derived CDR1 and CDR2 are LNHDA and SQIVND (reference sequence). V lost 1 base and J 16 bases, leaving 17 bases between the germline ends. The CDR3 runs to 13 residues. CDR3 amino acids: CASSIGGHDRRHF. DNA for the CDR3: TGTGCCAGTAGTATAGGGGGCCATGACCGCCGACATTTT.

The V gene is TRBV6-2 or TRBV6-3, the J gene TRBJ2-7; D is tentatively TRBD1 or TRBD2 (5 bases each). V was pared by 2 bases and J by 3 bases, with 11 bases between. This CDR3 region has 14 residues. Germline lookup yields CDR1 MNHEY and CDR2 SVGEGT. DNA for the CDR3: TGTGCCAGCAGTTACGGGACGGAGAGCTACGAGCAGTACGTC. Protein sequence: CASSYGTESYEQYV.

The chain couples TRBV18 to TRBJ2-1, with D possibly matching TRBD1 (5 bases). Germline CDR1 and CDR2: KGHSH and LQKENI. The germline V and J ends were trimmed by 3 bases and 1 base, with 19 bases remaining between them. The CDR3 totals 18 residues. Written as DNA, the CDR3 is TGTGCCAGCTCACCGGGTCGAGGCAGGGCCAATTCCTACAATGAGCAGTTCTTC. This encodes CASSPGRGRANSYNEQFF. Filled out from reference TRBV18 and TRBJ2-1, the complete variable domain reads NAGVMQNPRHLVRRRGQEARLRCSPMKGHSHVYWYRQLPEEGLKFMVYLQKENIIDESGMPKERFSAEFPKEGPSILRIQQVVRGDSAAYFCASSPGRGRANSYNEQFFGPGTRLTVL.

This clonotype was seen only a few times. The V gene is TRBV6-1, the J gene TRBJ1-4; a possible D gene is TRBD1 (6 bases). The CDR3 is 14 amino acids. Trimming took off 5 bases at V and 8 bases at J, with 15 bases between the two ends. Germline V gene lookup returns CDR1 MNHNS and CDR2 SASEGT. The CDR3 DNA sequence: TGTGCCAGCAGTATACAGGGAGACGAGGAAAAACTGTTTTTT. Translated, it gives CASSIQGDEEKLFF.

This clonotype was seen more than once but under ten times. This chain uses TRBV27 with TRBJ2-3; weak D call: TRBD1 (6 bases). Trimming removed 5 bases at V and 5 bases at J, with 14 bases between. Germline values: CDR1 MNHEY, CDR2 SMNVEV (reference sequence). The CDR3 contains 14 residues. The CDR3 sequence: CASSPDTGRDTQYF. In DNA, the CDR3 is TGTGCCAGCAGTCCAGACACAGGGCGAGATACGCAGTATTTT.

This chain joins TRBV7-9 and TRBJ2-7, with D possibly being TRBD1 (6 bases). The CDR3 is 14 amino acids. V lost 5 bases, J lost 3 bases, and 14 bases lay in between. Germline V CDR1 and CDR2: SEHNR, FQNEAQ (reference sequence). Here the CDR3 reads CASSTRQGSYEQYF. CDR3 nucleotides: TGTGCCAGCAGCACCCGCCAGGGGAGCTACGAGCAGTACTTC.

This clonotype was detected only a few times. This chain joins TRBV7-9 and TRBJ1-2; D may be TRBD1 (5 bases). V dropped 6 bases and J dropped 1 base, with 9 bases sitting between them. Germline lookup yields CDR1 SEHNR and CDR2 FQNEAQ (reference sequence). The CDR3 is made up of 13 amino acids. The CDR3 spells CASRGGFNYGYTF. In DNA, the CDR3 is TGTGCCAGCAGGGGGGGATTTAACTATGGCTACACCTTC.

This clonotype was counted many times. J is TRBJ1-3 and V is TRBV7-2; weak D call: TRBD1 (5 bases). The CDR3 is 15 amino acids. Germline CDR1 reads SGHTA; CDR2 reads FQGNSA. Between the trimmed V and J ends, which lost 5 bases and 0 bases, there was a span of 11 bases. CDR3 nucleotide sequence: TGTGCCAGCAGCCCAGGGACGGCCTCTGGAAACACCATATATTTT. It yields the protein CASSPGTASGNTIYF.

This clonotype was found a few times. The chain recombines TRBV4-1 with TRBJ2-4; 12 positions match TRBD2. CDR1 and CDR2 from the germline V gene are MGHRA and YSYEKL. V lost 4 bases and J lost 1; bases outside the gene matches: 14. The CDR3 is 20 residues long. This CDR3 reads CASSPPGLAGPPGAKNIQYF. CDR3 bases: TGCGCCAGCAGCCCGCCCGGACTAGCGGGACCCCCCGGGGCCAAAAACATTCAGTACTTC.

The rearrangement joins TRBV4-3 to TRBJ2-2; weak D call: TRBD2 (7 bases). CDR3 size: 16 residues. Deletions cut 3 bases from V and 7 bases from J, with 18 bases between. CDR1 and CDR2 from the germline V gene are LGHNA and YSLEER. The CDR3 is CASSHGLGGAVGELFF. CDR3 in DNA: TGCGCCAGCAGCCATGGGCTGGGGGGGGCGGTCGGGGAGCTGTTTTTT.

The chain joins TRBV28 to TRBJ1-1; D gene ambiguous. This CDR3 region has 15 residues. V was cut by 4 bases and J by 2 bases, with 14 bases left in between. The germline CDR1 and CDR2 sequences are MDHEN and SYDVKM. CDR3 nucleotide sequence: TGTGCCAGCAGTTCAACCCTTGGGGAAAACACTGAAGCTTTCTTT. It codes for CASSSTLGENTEAFF.

V usage is TRBV25-1 and J usage is TRBJ2-1; D gene uncertain. Germline V CDR1 and CDR2: MGHDK, SYGVNS. V lost 3 bases and J 5 bases, leaving 8 bases between the germline ends. The CDR3 runs to 13 residues. The CDR3 reads CASSDSRHNEQFF. For the CDR3, the DNA is TGTGCCAGCAGTGATTCGCGTCACAATGAGCAGTTCTTC.

V and J are TRBV9 and TRBJ1-3; a possible D gene is TRBD1 (5 bases). The CDR3 has 15 residues. The V end lost 4 bases, the J end lost 4 bases, and 15 bases lay between the germline ends. Germline CDR1 is SGDLS and CDR2 is YYNGEE. The DNA for the CDR3 is TGTGCCAGCAGCCCTAGAGGAGGGGACGGAAACACCATATATTTT. It translates to CASSPRGGDGNTIYF.

This clonotype showed up many times. V usage is TRBV7-6 and J usage is TRBJ2-1; no clear D. V was clipped by 2 bases and J by 8 bases, with 19 bases between them. CDR1 is SGHVS, CDR2 FNYEAQ, per germline. The CDR3 has 16 residues. The CDR3 nucleotides are TGTGCCAGCAGCTTATACCCCCCCACGGGTAAAGATGAGCAGTTCTTC. Its protein product is CASSLYPPTGKDEQFF. Based on the CDR3 plus reference TRBV7-6 and TRBJ2-1, the full variable domain is GAGVSQSPRYKVTKRGQDVALRCDPISGHVSLYWYRQALGQGPEFLTYFNYEAQQDKSGLPNDRFSAERPEGSISTLTIQRTEQRDSAMYRCASSLYPPTGKDEQFFGPGTRLTVL.

The chain carries TRBV28 and TRBJ1-6, with D perhaps TRBD1 (6 bases). CDR1 and CDR2 (germline): MDHEN, SYDVKM. The germline V and J ends were trimmed by 6 bases and 0 bases, with 12 bases remaining between them. CDR3 length: 16 amino acids. The CDR3 loop reads CASRRDTSSYNSPLHF. The CDR3 DNA reads as TGTGCCAGCAGACGGGACACGAGCTCCTATAATTCACCCCTCCACTTT. The complete variable domain, with remaining parts taken from reference TRBV28 and TRBJ1-6, reads DVKVTQSSRYLVKRTGEKVFLECVQDMDHENMFWYRQDPGLGLRLIYFSYDVKMKEKGDIPEGYSVSREKKERFSLILESASTNQTSMYLCASRRDTSSYNSPLHFGNGTRLTVT.